This TCR beta chain appears in the sequencing data of a study of beta chain features in type 1 diabetes (dated 2018 in TCRdb). A note on the overall study: No differences in mean age, gender distribution, total cell number or subset yield were found between patients and healthy donors. Regulatory and stem cell-like memory subsets were obtained from only 8 patients and about 8 healthy donors, while naive and central memory subsets were obtained from all 28 donors. In the study, TCRB repertoires of sorted circulating CD4+ T cell subsets from recently diagnosed type 1 diabetes patients were compared with those of matched healthy donors. Across all samples, approximately 100 million sorted cells were examined, and cell number per subset correlated strongly with RNA yield. The paper as a whole reports these results and caveats: Because cDNA was sequenced instead of genomic DNA, activated cells with high expression could be over-represented, although the groups did not differ in activation or CD3 levels. Naive, central memory and regulatory TCRB repertoires appeared more similar among patients than among healthy donors. Type 1 diabetes patients showed a moderate but significant shortening of TCRB CDR3 length in all four CD4+ subsets. Shorter templates might be favored by PCR, yet because patient and control samples were amplified and corrected together, any such skew would affect both groups equally. Patients with type 1 diabetes made fewer insertions and deleted more nucleotides at VDJ recombination sites, implying thymic rearrangement abnormalities. Because the HLA sub-analyses included only small numbers of individuals, any influence of HLA type on TCRB rearrangement was left unresolved.

Ten or more counts support this clone. Its antigen remains undetermined. No quality values exist for individual bases; no much larger clone is one base distant. Each donor gave one peripheral blood draw, around 0.12 L on average, collected into heparinised tubes. A BD FACSAria II and a panel including CD45RO, CCR7, CD25, CD127, CD95 and CD27 were used to sort naive, central memory, regulatory and stem cell-like memory CD4+ T cells. All sorted populations exceeded 95% purity. PBMCs were separated immediately by Lymphoprep density gradient centrifugation and were stained directly, without being cultured. So that batch effects would be minimized, each experiment stained and sorted samples in pairs, pairing one healthy donor with one patient. The CDR3 numbers 12 residues from cysteine through phenylalanine. Of all the DNA, just the CDR3 is kept, 36 bases in frame from base 1. The junction carries 7 bases between V and J, which are trimmed by 3 bases and 7 bases respectively. CDR1 MGHRA and CDR2 YSYEKL were looked up in the germline V gene.

The entire amount of isolated RNA was reverse transcribed using the High Capacity cDNA Reverse Transcription Kit, so the sequenced TCRB transcripts were expressed ones. Naive, central memory and regulatory T cell samples underwent deep immunoSEQ sequencing, averaging about 3.3 million total reads per sample. Sorted cells were lysed in RLT buffer, and RNA was extracted using DNase-treated RNeasy Micro or Mini kits according to cell number. Each cell subset was processed separately to prevent cross-contamination, with patient and healthy donor samples processed together. TCRB sequences were amplified from cDNA with the immunoSEQ multiplex PCR, producing 87-bp fragments spanning the CDR3 region. Sequencing of the amplicons was performed on the Illumina HiSeq platform. The published analysis was carried out like this. Synthetic template baselines were used to correct PCR bias computationally, reads within Hamming distance 2 were collapsed together, and singletons that could not be merged were discarded. Reads were aligned to IMGT to assign V, D and J genes, CDR3 length, and insertions or deletions at six rearrangement sites. Within each subset, clonotype counts were normalized to sorted cell number, after which true diversity and Gini coefficients were computed with the tcR R package. The overlap coefficient, calculated on TCRB nucleotide sequences, was used to quantify repertoire sharing. Entries here come from immuneACCESS through TCRdb and include only in-frame sequences with V and J called. Some clones fail to appear in such tables; in the studies checked, an unresolved V gene covers under half of the shortfall, and the cause of the remainder is unknown. For V, J and clone size, that table is used; D and trimming come from the DNA. Counted in this sample were approximately 170,000 clones; approximately 8.1% of them appeared once. In total, the top ten clones hold 0.94% of the sample.

The sequenced sample was central memory CD4+ T cells from blood. The source is a woman aged 40-49 years with type 1 diabetes. This receptor chain uses TRBV4-1 and TRBJ2-1; the D gene identity is not certain. At the DNA level, the sequence is TGCGCCAGCAGCCACAGTACGAATGAGCAGTTCTTC. The translation is CASSHSTNEQFF.